This TCR beta chain was observed in a study of blood T cell repertoires in COVID-19. Across the study: The United States, Italy and Spain were the sources of the acute and convalescent COVID-19 samples.

In the authors' methods: Reference gene primer amplification yielded estimated nucleated cell counts. Clones were read by immunoSEQ multiplex PCR, and TCRdb kept only the in-frame ones, dropping some. V, J and clone size were drawn from that table, and D and trimming were deduced from the DNA. The sample carries around 100,000 clones, over 70% recorded once. V was trimmed by 6 bases and J by 3 bases, leaving 17 bases between them. Looked up from germline, CDR1 is SEHNR and CDR2 is FQNEAQ (reference sequence). This CDR3 has 15 amino acids. The sample was peripheral blood. The rearrangement uses TRBV7-9 and TRBJ1-2, with a weak D call TRBD1 (6 bases). The sequence was collected from a man in his fifties or sixties with acute or convalescent COVID-19. CDR3 loop: CASSEGDLGDYGYTF. Written as DNA, the CDR3 is TGTGCCAGCAGTGAGGGGGACCTGGGGGACTATGGCTACACCTTC.